The next 16 T cell receptor beta chains were all read from a single sample in a study of a mutant IDH1 vaccine in newly diagnosed glioma. Indicated time point: week 11, during vaccination. A 20-mer mutant IDH1 peptide at 300 ug was injected subcutaneously with topical imiquimod. TCRdb keeps only in-frame clones here, not all; method: immunoSEQ multiplex PCR. Here the sample spans 45,000 to 60,000 clones, 91% being singletons. Which antigens these TCRs recognize remains unknown. Sequenced material: PBMCs, taken from a glioma patient whose treatment included an IDH1 peptide vaccine. Receptor source: a middle-aged man with glioma.

The chain recombines TRBV18 with TRBJ1-5, with TRBD1 matching 8 bases. This CDR3 has 17 amino acids. The V gene end was trimmed by 1 base and the J gene end by 2 bases; junction bases not matched to a gene: 7. Germline values: CDR1 KGHSH, CDR2 LQKENI. Here the CDR3 DNA reads TGTGCCAGCTCACCACGCGTAGGACAGGGAGGCAATCAGCCCCAGCATTTT. This gives the protein CASSPRVGQGGNQPQHF.

This chain joins TRBV5-1 and TRBJ2-5, with 9 bases that match TRBD1. Germline V gene data show CDR1 as SGHRS and CDR2 as YFSETQ. V was clipped by 3 bases and J by 4 bases; unmatched bases: 7. The CDR3 is 15 amino acids. The CDR3 DNA sequence: TGCGCCAGCAGCTGGACAGGGGTGATGGGAGAGACCCAGTACTTC. This sequence encodes CASSWTGVMGETQYF.

The chain recombines TRBV4-3 with TRBJ1-4, with 9 nucleotides matching TRBD1. Germline CDR1 and CDR2: LGHNA and YSLEER. This CDR3 is built from 15 residues. Germline trimming cut 3 bases from V and 2 bases from J; bases unmatched to any gene: 1. CDR3 sequence: CASSHGTGTNEKLFF. The CDR3 DNA reads TGCGCCAGCAGCCATGGGACAGGGACTAATGAAAAACTGTTTTTT.

The genes are TRBV4-1 and TRBJ2-5; 13 positions match TRBD2. The germline V gene encodes CDR1 MGHRA and CDR2 YSYEKL. The ends lost 4 bases at V and 3 bases at J; junction bases unmatched: 5. There are 16 residues in the CDR3. In DNA form, the CDR3 reads TGCGCCAGCAGCCTGCGGACTAGCGGGAGCGAAGAGACCCAGTACTTC. This codes for CASSLRTSGSEETQYF.

The rearrangement joins TRBV13 to TRBJ1-1, with D uncertain. CDR3 length: 16 residues. Germline V gives CDR1 PRHDT, CDR2 FYEKMQ (reference sequence). V lost 3 bases and J 1 base, leaving 15 bases between the germline ends. The CDR3 DNA sequence: TGTGCCAGCAGCTTCTGGGCAACGGCTAAGAACACTGAAGCTTTCTTT. Its protein product is CASSFWATAKNTEAFF.

Here the CDR3 DNA reads TGTGCCAGCAGCTTAGTACGTAGCTCCTACGAGCAGTACTTC. Translation gives CASSLVRSSYEQYF. V is TRBV7-8 and J is TRBJ2-7; D ambiguous. The germline V and J ends were trimmed by 1 base and 0 bases, with 7 bases remaining between them. Germline assignment: CDR1 SGHVS and CDR2 FQNEAQ. The CDR3 sequence is 14 residues long. Using reference TRBV7-8 and TRBJ2-7 for the parts outside the CDR3, the full variable domain is GAGVSQSPRYKVAKRGQDVALRCDPISGHVSLFWYQQALGQGPEFLTYFQNEAQLDKSGLPSDRFFAERPEGSVSTLKIQRTQQEDSAVYLCASSLVRSSYEQYFGPGTRLTVT.

The chain joins TRBV20-1 to TRBJ2-2; unclear D gene. The CDR3 has 11 amino acids. Trimming removed 8 bases from V and 8 bases from J, with 12 bases in between. Germline CDR1 DFQATT, CDR2 SNEGSKA (reference sequence). The DNA of the CDR3 is TGCAGTACGCAGTGGATGGGGGAGCTGTTTTTT. Translated: CSTQWMGELFF.

This sequence joins TRBV6-1 and TRBJ2-5; 8 bases align to TRBD1. Germline loops: CDR1 MNHNS, CDR2 SASEGT. With 7 bases clipped from V and 5 bases from J, the junction kept 9 bases outside the gene matches. This CDR3 is built from 14 residues. CDR3 sequence: CASTTGGTRETQYF. CDR3 DNA: TGTGCCAGCACTACAGGGGGGACAAGGGAGACCCAGTACTTC.

This chain uses TRBV29-1 with TRBJ2-3, with D possibly TRBD1 on 6 matching bases. The CDR3 spans 14 residues. Trimming stripped 1 base from V and 4 bases from J, with 12 bases between. Germline assignment: CDR1 SQVTM and CDR2 ANQGSEA. CDR3 sequence reads: CSVEGSRGADTQYF. The CDR3 DNA sequence: TGCAGCGTTGAAGGTTCCAGGGGCGCAGATACGCAGTATTTT.

V gene TRBV7-9 combines with J gene TRBJ2-5; 7 bases agree with TRBD1. The CDR3 totals 14 residues. Germline V lookup: CDR1 SEHNR, CDR2 FQNEAQ (reference sequence). The trim removed 5 bases at V and 1 base at J, leaving 4 bases unmatched. CDR3 region: CASSRNRGQETQYF. The CDR3 DNA follows: TGTGCCAGCAGCCGTAACAGGGGCCAAGAGACCCAGTACTTC.

The chain has TRBV7-2 and TRBJ2-4, with D unclear. This CDR3 has 14 amino acids. The V and J ends lost 5 bases and 9 bases respectively, with 17 bases between them. Germline loops: CDR1 SGHTA, CDR2 FQGNSA. Here the CDR3 DNA reads TGTGCCAGCAGCCCCGTTAGTTTCAAGGGCATTCAGTACTTC. Residues: CASSPVSFKGIQYF.

The J gene is TRBJ1-5, the V gene TRBV2, with TRBD1 as a possible D gene (5 bases). V was cut by 7 bases and J by 7 bases, with 14 bases left in between. Germline CDR1 SNHLY, CDR2 FYNNEI. There are 13 residues in the CDR3. Written as DNA, the CDR3 is TGTGCCAGCACCCTACAGGAAGGGCAGCCCCAGCATTTT. Protein sequence: CASTLQEGQPQHF.

This clone has only one observation. This chain links TRBV28 with TRBJ2-3, with 9 nucleotides matching TRBD2. The V gene end was trimmed by 5 bases and the J gene end by 6 bases; junction bases not matched to a gene: 15. The CDR3 length is 17 residues. Germline V lookup: CDR1 MDHEN, CDR2 SYDVKM. The CDR3 DNA sequence: TGTGCCAGCAGTCCCCGAGGCGGGGGGGGGCGGTGGGATACGCAGTATTTT. Residues: CASSPRGGGGRWDTQYF.

The V call is TRBV6-1, the J call TRBJ1-1; 7 bases align to TRBD1. The CDR3 has 14 amino acids. V trimming: 8 bases; J trimming: 5 bases; junction bases outside the gene matches: 11. Germline V gives CDR1 MNHNS, CDR2 SASEGT. CDR3 residues: CASRMKGGSTEAFF. CDR3 in DNA: TGTGCCAGCCGGATGAAAGGGGGCAGTACTGAAGCTTTCTTT.

V is TRBV15 and J is TRBJ2-7; D remains unclear. With 3 bases removed from V and 5 bases from J, the gap between germline ends came to 11 bases. This CDR3 has 13 amino acids. Germline CDR1 reads LNHNV; CDR2 reads YYDKDF (reference sequence). The CDR3 is CATSRTRAHEQYF. CDR3 in DNA: TGTGCCACCAGCAGGACCCGGGCGCACGAGCAGTACTTC.

In this sample, this clone turned up a few times. The CDR3 DNA reads as TGTGCCAGCAGAGGGCTGACAGGTGCCACAGATACGCAGTATTTT. Amino acids: CASRGLTGATDTQYF. The chain links TRBV6-1 to TRBJ2-3, with D perhaps TRBD1 (6 bases). Germline V gives CDR1 MNHNS, CDR2 SASEGT. The CDR3 has 15 residues. The V end was cut by 6 bases, the J end by 2 bases, with 15 bases between.